The clone carrying this T cell receptor beta chain occurred a few times. Its antigen remains unidentified. The table came from immunoSEQ multiplex PCR; TCRdb's copy has only in-frame clones and leaves some out. This sample yields 190,000 or so clones, of which roughly 70% are seen a single time; about 10% belongs to the top ten. The data stem from a study of shared clonotypes between healthy human individuals. The CDR3 contains 14 residues. Per germline, CDR1 SGDLS and CDR2 YYNGEE. V shed 0 bases and J shed 0 bases, with 7 bases lying between them. Study conclusions and caveats: The study generally estimated greater richness for naive than memory subsets.

The V and J genes are TRBV9 and TRBJ2-7; D gene ambiguous. Sequencing was done on a sample of memory CD4+ T cells sorted from blood. The subset was: CD45RA-negative fraction. The receptor's source is a man aged 30 to 45 in good health. The CDR3 is CASSVVAGSYEQYF. The CDR3, as DNA: TGTGCCAGCAGCGTAGTTGCAGGCTCCTACGAGCAGTACTTC. The full variable domain, completed using reference TRBV9 and TRBJ2-7, is DSGVTQTPKHLITATGQRVTLRCSPRSGDLSVYWYQQSLDQGLQFLIQYYNGEERAKGNILERFSAQQFPDLHSELNLSSLELGDSALYFCASSVVAGSYEQYFGPGTRLTVT.